This entry lists 3 T cell receptor beta chains sequenced from one sample in a study of blood T cells in healthy people across ages. Primed by a sample-barcoded 5' primer and a J-beta primer mix, a second PCR proceeded for roughly 6 to 12 cycles. A single record per CDR3 protein comes from TCRdb applying MiXCR to the 5' RACE reads. The table shows around 700,000 distinct CDR3 sequences, with approximately 25% occurring only once. The same sample was also used in a study of T cells of mothers and their children.

The sequenced material came from blood. The receptors shown here come from a boy younger than 18 in good health.

The chain carries TRBV11-2 and TRBJ2-5; 11 nucleotides match TRBD2. Trimming removed 5 bases from V and 5 bases from J; junction bases left unmatched: 10. CDR1 and CDR2 (germline): SGHAT, FQNNGV. The CDR3 runs 16 residues. The CDR3 DNA reads TGTGCCAGCAGCCTAAAGCTAGCGGGAGGAGCGGAGACCCAGTACTTC. It codes for CASSLKLAGGAETQYF.

The rearrangement joins TRBV20-1 to TRBJ2-1; D is perhaps TRBD2 (6 bases). Trimming removed 3 bases from V and 9 bases from J, with 18 bases in between. The germline V gene has CDR1 DFQATT and CDR2 SNEGSKA (reference sequence). There are 14 residues in the CDR3. CDR3 in DNA: TGCAGTGCTAGGCCCCTATCGGAGGGTCTTGAGCAGTTCTTC. Protein product: CSARPLSEGLEQFF.

Ten or more counts support this clonotype. The chain is built from TRBV12-3 or TRBV12-4 and TRBJ2-1; D remains unclear. Trimming pared 6 bases from V and 0 bases from J, leaving 9 bases between. This CDR3 comprises 14 residues. CDR3 in DNA: TGTGCCAGCAGCTTTACCAGCTCCTACAATGAGCAGTTCTTC. This encodes CASSFTSSYNEQFF.